This T cell receptor beta chain was sequenced in a study of lymphopenia after photon versus proton radiotherapy. This clone was found a few times. Its target is unknown. Trimming shortened V by 6 bases and J by 10 bases, and 18 bases separated the two germline ends. The CDR3 has 13 amino acids. Germline CDR1 and CDR2: MNHEY and SMNVEV (reference sequence). General study points: Better survival with proton therapy was suggested as possible, not demonstrated.

The table came from immunoSEQ multiplex PCR; TCRdb's copy has only in-frame clones and leaves some out. The sample carries under 30,000 clones, 87% recorded once. The receptor's source is a woman in her fifties or sixties with cholangiocarcinoma. Some clones in this sample may be carry-over from other donors' samples. The material sequenced was peripheral blood, taken from a patient treated with proton-based radiotherapy. The chain recombines TRBV27 with TRBJ1-2; D uncertain. For the CDR3, the DNA is TGTGCCAGCAGCAGCCAAGATACGCGGGACTACACCTTC. Translation: CASSSQDTRDYTF.